These 27 T cell receptor beta chains were all obtained from the same sample, sequenced in a study of T cells in Graves' hyperthyroidism and ophthalmopathy. Amplification of TCR beta CDR3 regions was performed using RNA transcripts as template. Researchers ran a first-round RT-PCR on the TCR CDR3 using the HTBI primer set. Each CDR3 protein is one row after TCRdb ran MiXCR on the multiplex PCR reads. Of 450,000 to 650,000 distinct CDR3 sequences in the sample, around 21% are singletons; the top ten hold more than 20%. The sample consisted of blood. The receptors were sampled from a young man with Graves' hyperthyroidism.

This clonotype was counted at least ten times. The chain has TRBV6-5 and TRBJ2-5, with D tentatively TRBD2 (6 bases). The V gene's germline CDR1 is MNHEY and CDR2 SVGAGI. This CDR3 is built from 15 residues. Trimming took off 2 bases at V and 2 bases at J, with 12 bases between the two ends. In DNA, the CDR3 is TGTGCCAGCAGTTACGAGGTTGGGGGGCAAGAGACCCAGTACTTC. This sequence encodes CASSYEVGGQETQYF.

This clonotype appeared many times. V gene TRBV7-2 combines with J gene TRBJ2-5; no firm D call. The V end was cut by 1 base, the J end by 3 bases, with 9 bases between. This CDR3 contains 14 residues. The germline CDR1 and CDR2 sequences are SGHTA and FQGNSA. The CDR3 DNA sequence: TGTGCCAGCAGCTTAGATGGCCCGGAAGAGACCCAGTACTTC. It specifies CASSLDGPEETQYF.

This clonotype was seen only a few times. V and J are TRBV18 and TRBJ1-2; no firm D call. The CDR3 has 13 residues. Trimming took 0 bases from V and 4 from J, leaving 6 bases between them. The germline gives CDR1 KGHSH, CDR2 LQKENI. This CDR3 is CASSPPLGYGYTF. As DNA, the CDR3 is TGTGCCAGCTCACCACCGCTAGGCTATGGCTACACCTTC. The entire variable domain, with the rest obtained from reference TRBV18 and TRBJ1-2, is as follows: NAGVMQNPRHLVRRRGQEARLRCSPMKGHSHVYWYRQLPEEGLKFMVYLQKENIIDESGMPKERFSAEFPKEGPSILRIQQVVRGDSAAYFCASSPPLGYGYTFGSGTRLTVV.

V usage is TRBV6-2 or TRBV6-3 and J usage is TRBJ1-2; 10 bases agree with TRBD1. Germline-derived CDR1 and CDR2 are MNHEY and SVGEGT. The CDR3 contains 16 residues. J gave up 1 base and V 5 bases, and 7 bases lay outside the gene matches. The CDR3 DNA sequence: TGTGCCAGCAGTCCCCTGGGGACAGGGGTTAACTATGGCTACACCTTC. Its protein is CASSPLGTGVNYGYTF.

In this sample, this clonotype turned up a few times. The V gene is TRBV3-1, the J gene TRBJ2-5; TRBD2 matches 9 bases. Trimming took 0 bases from V and 3 from J; bases not matched to a gene: 5. CDR3 length: 16 amino acids. From germline, CDR1 is LGHDT and CDR2 YNNKEL (reference sequence). CDR3 sequence: CASSQDVLAGKETQYF. Here the CDR3 DNA reads TGTGCCAGCAGCCAAGATGTTCTAGCGGGGAAAGAGACCCAGTACTTC.

Many counts were recorded for this clonotype. The chain is built from TRBV6-1 and TRBJ1-6, with a tentative D call TRBD1 (5 bases). The V gene's germline CDR1 is MNHNS and CDR2 SASEGT. Trimming took off 1 base at V and 15 bases at J, with 13 bases between the two ends. This CDR3 has 13 amino acids. The CDR3 DNA reads as TGTGCCAGCAGTGAAGGGGTGGGGCTGAACCTCCACTTT. It specifies CASSEGVGLNLHF.

This clonotype was counted ten times or more. The rearrangement links TRBV15 to TRBJ1-1; the D gene is possibly TRBD1 (5 bases). The V and J ends lost 0 bases and 0 bases respectively, with 8 bases between them. This CDR3 spans 15 amino acids. CDR1 LNHNV and CDR2 YYDKDF come from the germline V gene (reference sequence). The CDR3 region has the DNA TGTGCCACCAGCAGAGAGGGGGGGATGAACACTGAAGCTTTCTTT. Translating gives CATSREGGMNTEAFF.

The V gene is TRBV6-1, the J gene TRBJ1-1; 7 bases map to TRBD1. Germline values: CDR1 MNHNS, CDR2 SASEGT. The trim removed 2 bases at V and 1 base at J, leaving 7 bases unmatched. The CDR3 extends over 16 amino acids. CDR3 sequence (DNA): TGTGCCAGCAGTGAAAGGTCAGGGGGTGCGAACACTGAAGCTTTCTTT. Residues: CASSERSGGANTEAFF.

The chain is built from TRBV6-5 and TRBJ2-7, with D unclear. CDR1 and CDR2 (germline): MNHEY, SVGAGI. The ends were cut back, 0 bases at V and 2 bases at J, with 8 bases in the middle. CDR3 length: 14 amino acids. The CDR3 sequence: CASSYSGNAYEQYF. CDR3 bases: TGTGCCAGCAGTTACTCTGGGAATGCCTACGAGCAGTACTTC.

This clonotype showed up just once. The chain is built from TRBV11-2 and TRBJ2-2; TRBD2 is a possible D gene (7 bases). V lost 5 bases and J lost 4, with 20 bases in between. Germline CDR1 is SGHAT and CDR2 is FQNNGV. This CDR3 is 17 amino acids long. The CDR3 reads CASSPRTRGAGTGELFF. CDR3 bases: TGTGCCAGCAGCCCCCGAACTCGGGGGGCGGGCACCGGGGAGCTGTTTTTT. Complete variable domain (other parts from reference TRBV11-2 and TRBJ2-2): EAGVAQSPRYKIIEKRQSVAFWCNPISGHATLYWYQQILGQGPKLLIQFQNNGVVDDSQLPKDRFSAERLKGVDSTLKIQPAKLEDSAVYLCASSPRTRGAGTGELFFGEGSRLTVL.

V usage is TRBV19 and J usage is TRBJ1-1; D might be TRBD1 (5 bases). Germline loops: CDR1 LNHDA, CDR2 SQIVND (reference sequence). The CDR3 spans 12 residues. The V end was cut by 5 bases, the J end by 7 bases, with 11 bases between. CDR3: CASSVRGGEAFF. CDR3 DNA sequence: TGTGCCAGTAGTGTCCGGGGCGGTGAAGCTTTCTTT.

This clonotype was counted at least ten times. The gene calls are TRBV6-2 or TRBV6-3 and TRBJ2-7; D is unclear. V was shortened by 2 bases and J by 6 bases, with 14 bases between the two germline ends. Germline loops: CDR1 MNHEY, CDR2 SVGEGT. The CDR3 loop spans 14 amino acids. Here the CDR3 reads CASSYVWAPGEQYF. As DNA, the CDR3 is TGTGCCAGCAGTTACGTTTGGGCACCTGGCGAGCAGTACTTC.

This chain uses TRBV15 with TRBJ1-2; no definite D call. Germline V gene data show CDR1 as LNHNV and CDR2 as YYDKDF (reference sequence). V gave up 3 bases and J gave up 6 bases, with 8 bases separating them. The CDR3 is 12 residues long. The CDR3 DNA sequence: TGTGCCACCAGCAGGAGACGGGATGGCTACACCTTC. Amino acid sequence: CATSRRRDGYTF.

Only a few counts were recorded for this clonotype. V gene TRBV12-3 or TRBV12-4 combines with J gene TRBJ1-5, with unresolved D. The length of the CDR3 is 14 residues. Trimming took off 3 bases at V and 9 bases at J, with 15 bases between the two ends. This CDR3 reads CASSFDPRPGPQHF. Written as DNA, the CDR3 is TGTGCCAGCAGTTTCGATCCCCGGCCAGGGCCCCAGCATTTT.

On this clonotype itself: The junction and the germline gene differ at one end; a read error may be behind it. This chain joins TRBV28 and TRBJ1-1; TRBD1 might be the D (6 bases). The CDR3 runs to 13 residues. The V gene's germline CDR1 is MDHEN and CDR2 SYDVKM. CDR3 loop: CASGGGVGTEASF. The CDR3, as DNA: TGTGCCAGCGGGGGCGGGGTCGGCACTGAAGCTTCCTTT.

J is TRBJ1-2 and V is TRBV4-2; D is unclear. The germline gives CDR1 LGHNA, CDR2 YNFKEQ. This CDR3 has 16 amino acids. V was shortened by 0 bases and J by 6 bases, with 17 bases between the two germline ends. CDR3: CASSQDLGRGWDGYTF. As DNA, the CDR3 is TGTGCCAGCAGCCAAGATTTGGGTCGGGGATGGGATGGCTACACCTTC.

This clonotype turned up a few times. This rearrangement joins TRBV4-2 to TRBJ1-5, with unresolved D. Between the trimmed V and J ends, which lost 4 bases and 2 bases, there was a span of 12 bases. The CDR3 has 15 amino acids. CDR1 LGHNA and CDR2 YNFKEQ come from the germline V gene. This CDR3 reads CASSPLDGGNQPQHF. DNA for the CDR3: TGTGCCAGCAGCCCCTTGGACGGAGGCAATCAGCCCCAGCATTTT.

Points on this clonotype: A much larger clone is a single base away; this may be a read error. The genes are TRBV27 and TRBJ2-5, with D tentatively TRBD2 (6 bases). The CDR3 spans 12 residues. The ends were cut back, 8 bases at V and 0 bases at J, with 7 bases in the middle. Per the germline V gene, CDR1 is MNHEY and CDR2 is SMNVEV (reference sequence). CDR3 nucleotide sequence: TGTGCCAGCGGGGGGAACCAAGAGACCCAGTACTTC. Its protein is CASGGNQETQYF.

This clonotype appeared many times. This rearrangement joins TRBV6-1 to TRBJ1-2; D is unclear. Germline CDR1 is MNHNS and CDR2 is SASEGT. The CDR3 is made up of 12 amino acids. The germline V and J ends were trimmed by 9 bases and 4 bases, with 12 bases remaining between them. The DNA for the CDR3 is TGTGCCAGTGCCGGCAGCTCCTATGGCTACACCTTC. Translated, it gives CASAGSSYGYTF.

This clonotype was recorded at least ten times. The genes are TRBV14 and TRBJ1-1; no clear D. The CDR3 covers 16 residues. Germline-derived CDR1 and CDR2 are SGHDN and FVKESK. V lost 0 bases and J 0 bases, leaving 11 bases between the germline ends. The CDR3 here is CASSQDPRFMNTEAFF. In DNA form, the CDR3 reads TGTGCCAGCAGCCAAGATCCCCGATTCATGAACACTGAAGCTTTCTTT. Supplemented by reference TRBV14 and TRBJ1-1, the full variable domain reads EAGVTQFPSHSVIEKGQTVTLRCDPISGHDNLYWYRRVMGKEIKFLLHFVKESKQDESGMPNNRFLAERTGGTYSTLKVQPAELEDSGVYFCASSQDPRFMNTEAFFGQGTRLTVV.

Only a few counts were recorded for this clonotype. This CDR3 is CSAKGQDTFYSNQPQHF. CDR3 in DNA: TGCAGTGCCAAGGGACAGGACACCTTTTATAGCAATCAGCCCCAGCATTTT. The genes are TRBV20-1 and TRBJ1-5, with 8 bases aligning to TRBD1. The CDR3 covers 17 residues. The germline CDR1 and CDR2 sequences are DFQATT and SNEGSKA (reference sequence). V was pared by 6 bases and J by 0 bases, with 13 bases of the junction left unmatched.

The sample holds many counts of this clonotype. This chain links TRBV7-8 with TRBJ2-7; tentative D call: TRBD1 (6 bases). Between the trimmed V and J ends, which lost 4 bases and 4 bases, there was a span of 14 bases. From germline, CDR1 is SGHVS and CDR2 FQNEAQ. The CDR3 runs 14 residues. CDR3 in DNA: TGTGCCAGCAGCTCCCGAGGTCAGGGGTACGAGCAGTACTTC. It specifies CASSSRGQGYEQYF. Combining the CDR3 with reference TRBV7-8 and TRBJ2-7 gives the whole variable domain GAGVSQSPRYKVAKRGQDVALRCDPISGHVSLFWYQQALGQGPEFLTYFQNEAQLDKSGLPSDRFFAERPEGSVSTLKIQRTQQEDSAVYLCASSSRGQGYEQYFGPGTRLTVT.

The table lists this clonotype with many counts. The chain employs TRBV28 and TRBJ2-2; D call uncertain. V dropped 5 bases and J dropped 6 bases, with 7 bases sitting between them. The CDR3 has 12 amino acids. The V gene's germline CDR1 is MDHEN and CDR2 SYDVKM. CDR3: CASSPIPGELFF. The CDR3 DNA sequence: TGTGCCAGCAGTCCCATCCCCGGGGAGCTGTTTTTT.

This clonotype was observed at least ten times. V usage is TRBV12-3 or TRBV12-4 and J usage is TRBJ1-5; 9 bases fit TRBD1. The J segment lost 6 bases and the V segment lost 5 bases, leaving 8 bases of the junction unmatched. The CDR3 contains 15 residues. The CDR3 protein is CASSPPDRGPQPQHF. As DNA, the CDR3 is TGTGCCAGCAGTCCTCCGGACAGGGGTCCTCAGCCCCAGCATTTT.

This clonotype was counted at least ten times. This may come from a read error, since a much larger clone is one base off. The chain combines TRBV6-4 with TRBJ2-7, with TRBD1 identical over 7 bases. The CDR3 has 12 amino acids. In germline, CDR1 is MRHNA, CDR2 SNTAGT. With V trimmed by 6 bases and J by 4 bases, 3 bases remained unmatched. CDR3 sequence reads: CASRGTAYEQYF. The DNA for the CDR3 is TGTGCCAGCAGGGGGACAGCTTACGAGCAGTACTTC.

This clonotype was found many times. This sequence joins TRBV20-1 and TRBJ2-7; 7 bases align to TRBD2. CDR3 size: 14 residues. V lost 5 bases, J lost 1 base, and 8 bases stayed unmatched. CDR1 and CDR2 from the germline V gene are DFQATT and SNEGSKA (reference sequence). The CDR3: CSALPAGPSYEQYF. DNA for the CDR3: TGCAGTGCTCTACCAGCGGGGCCGTCCTACGAGCAGTACTTC.

The sample holds many counts of this clonotype. The chain carries TRBV7-9 and TRBJ1-3; 7 bases align to TRBD1. V shed 4 bases and J 2 bases; nucleotides not matched to a gene: 5. CDR1 SEHNR and CDR2 FQNEAQ come from the germline V gene (reference sequence). This CDR3 has 15 residues. DNA of the CDR3: TGTGCCAGCAGCTCCTTGACAGGGCCTGGAAACACCATATATTTT. Encoded protein: CASSSLTGPGNTIYF. Looking up the rest from reference TRBV7-9 and TRBJ1-3 gives the full variable domain: DTGVSQNPRHKITKRGQNVTFRCDPISEHNRLYWYRQTLGQGPEFLTYFQNEAQLEKSRLLSDRFSAERPKGSFSTLEIQRTEQGDSAMYLCASSSLTGPGNTIYFGEGSWLTVV.